The clone carrying this T cell receptor beta chain was recorded a few times. This entry comes from a study of blood T cells in healthy people across ages. The CDR3 is made up of 13 amino acids. The V gene lost 3 bases and the J gene lost 2 bases, with 8 bases spanning the gap. Using a J-beta primer mix together with a sample-barcoded 5' primer, a second PCR was run for roughly 6 to 12 cycles. TCRdb fed the 5' RACE reads into MiXCR, producing one record per CDR3 protein. The sample includes approximately 1.5 million distinct CDR3 sequences, roughly 32% of them seen just once. J is TRBJ2-7 and V is TRBV12-3 or TRBV12-4, with D hard to call. This TCR derives from a young woman in good health. The source material was blood. DNA of the CDR3: TGTGCCAGCAGTTTGTTGGCGGCCTACGAGCAGTACTTC. Translation gives CASSLLAAYEQYF.